This T cell receptor (beta chain) was obtained from a study of graft-versus-host responses after intestinal transplantation. Study context: Recipients across the board were started on anti-thymocyte globulin induction, then kept on tacrolimus and steroids for around three years.

Trimming stripped 3 bases from V and 1 base from J, with 9 bases between. The V gene's germline CDR1 is MNHEY and CDR2 SMNVEV (reference sequence). The CDR3 is made up of 14 amino acids. Points from the study as a whole: Early post-transplant declines in HvG were associated with peak levels of circulating GvH clones.

Assay: immunoSEQ multiplex PCR; the TCRdb copy retains only in-frame clones and omits some. The data show 75,000 to 100,000 clones, around 91% seen once. About this clone itself: Its specificity is not known.

Here the sequenced sample was unstimulated CD4+ T cells sorted from spleen or lymph node cells, taken before transplant. The chain employs TRBV27 and TRBJ1-1, with unresolved D. The receptor's source is a human donor who was the organ donor for an intestinal transplant. CDR3 bases: TGTGCCAGCAGTTTTGATCGGGGGAACACTGAAGCTTTCTTT. This sequence encodes CASSFDRGNTEAFF.